The 12 T cell receptor beta chains reported below all come from one sample, sequenced in a study of cytotoxic CD8 clonotypes in ibrutinib-treated CLL. Produced via immunoSEQ multiplex PCR; TCRdb's table is partial and in-frame only. This sample has about 60,000 clones, with around 60% found just once. The sequencing here drew on PBMCs, taken after 24 months of ibrutinib treatment. The receptors here all came from a human donor with chronic lymphocytic leukemia.

In its sample, this clone was seen once. The rearrangement uses TRBV28 and TRBJ1-4; 8 nucleotides agree with TRBD1. Germline V gene lookup returns CDR1 MDHEN and CDR2 SYDVKM. The CDR3 spans 18 residues. V was pared by 1 base and J by 8 bases, with 15 bases of the junction left unmatched. The CDR3 sequence: CASSLYPLFGTGGEKLFF. The CDR3 nucleotides read TGTGCCAGCAGTTTATACCCCTTGTTTGGGACAGGTGGAGAAAAACTGTTTTTT.

The chain joins TRBV27 to TRBJ2-3, with 9 bases fitting TRBD2. The CDR3 is made up of 17 amino acids. The V segment lost 4 bases and the J segment 5 bases; nucleotides outside the gene matches: 13. Germline V gives CDR1 MNHEY, CDR2 SMNVEV (reference sequence). Here the CDR3 reads CASSSELRAGGGDTQYF. CDR3 sequence (DNA): TGTGCCAGCAGTTCCGAGCTAAGAGCGGGAGGAGGAGATACGCAGTATTTT.

The CDR3 coding sequence is TGTGCCAGCAGCTGCGATCGCGGGACAGGATGGAGATGCGAGCAGTACGTC. Translation: CASSCDRGTGWRCEQYV. J is TRBJ2-7 and V is TRBV7-6; 8 nucleotides line up with TRBD1. CDR3 length equals 17 residues. V shed 4 bases and J 6 bases; nucleotides not matched to a gene: 17. Germline V gene lookup returns CDR1 SGHVS and CDR2 FNYEAQ.

This chain links TRBV7-9 with TRBJ2-3; the D gene could be TRBD1 or TRBD2 (6 bases each). Germline-derived CDR1 and CDR2 are SEHNR and FQNEAQ (reference sequence). The length of the CDR3 is 14 residues. Trimming removed 5 bases at V and 4 bases at J, with 13 bases between. The CDR3 region has the DNA TGTGCCAGCAGCCCCGAGGGGGGTGCAGATACGCAGTATTTT. As protein: CASSPEGGADTQYF. Drawing the rest from reference TRBV7-9 and TRBJ2-3, the complete variable domain is DTGVSQNPRHKITKRGQNVTFRCDPISEHNRLYWYRQTLGQGPEFLTYFQNEAQLEKSRLLSDRFSAERPKGSFSTLEIQRTEQGDSAMYLCASSPEGGADTQYFGPGTRLTVL.

In its sample, this clone was seen many times. V is TRBV28 and J is TRBJ2-5; 10 positions match TRBD2. V dropped 4 bases and J dropped 4; count of bases not matched to a gene: 15. Germline lookup yields CDR1 MDHEN and CDR2 SYDVKM. This CDR3 contains 18 residues. This chain's CDR3 is CASSSGGLAPTLRETQYF. The DNA of the CDR3 is TGTGCCAGCAGTTCCGGGGGACTAGCGCCCACCCTCCGAGAGACCCAGTACTTC. The whole variable domain, filled in from reference TRBV28 and TRBJ2-5, reads DVKVTQSSRYLVKRTGEKVFLECVQDMDHENMFWYRQDPGLGLRLIYFSYDVKMKEKGDIPEGYSVSREKKERFSLILESASTNQTSMYLCASSSGGLAPTLRETQYFGPGTRLLVL.

The gene calls are TRBV5-6 and TRBJ1-1; no clear D gene. The CDR3 length is 15 residues. Trimming pared 0 bases from V and 0 bases from J, leaving 9 bases between. In germline, CDR1 is SGHDT, CDR2 YYEEEE. CDR3 loop: CASSLGLFMNTEAFF. CDR3 coding DNA: TGTGCCAGCAGCTTGGGGCTGTTTATGAACACTGAAGCTTTCTTT.

The chain combines TRBV11-1 with TRBJ2-5, with TRBD2 matching over 8 bases. The CDR3 has 16 residues. Trimming took 2 bases from V and 5 from J; bases not matched to a gene: 10. Per the germline V gene, CDR1 is SGHAT and CDR2 is FQDESV (reference sequence). CDR3 loop: CASSLRFAGGYETQYF. The CDR3 nucleotides are TGTGCCAGCAGCTTACGTTTCGCGGGGGGATACGAGACCCAGTACTTC.

This sequence joins TRBV19 and TRBJ2-1; D perhaps matches TRBD2 (6 bases). The ends were cut back, 3 bases at V and 3 bases at J, with 18 bases in the middle. This CDR3 has 17 amino acids. Germline values: CDR1 LNHDA, CDR2 SQIVND (reference sequence). CDR3 coding DNA: TGTGCCAGTAGTATGATTGGAGGGGCGAATGTCTACAATGAGCAGTTCTTC. Translating it yields CASSMIGGANVYNEQFF.

The genes are TRBV6-6 and TRBJ2-5; TRBD1 agrees at 8 bases. The CDR3 is 13 amino acids. The V segment lost 4 bases and the J segment 5 bases; nucleotides outside the gene matches: 3. CDR1 and CDR2 (germline): MNHNY, SVGAGI (reference sequence). DNA for the CDR3: TGTGCCAGCAGTTTCAGGGGGCGCGAGACCCAGTACTTC. It yields the protein CASSFRGRETQYF.

This clone has only a few counts. This chain links TRBV7-9 with TRBJ2-5; 8 bases fit TRBD1. This CDR3 has 15 amino acids. V was pared by 6 bases and J by 1 base, with 7 bases of the junction left unmatched. CDR1 and CDR2 from the germline V gene are SEHNR and FQNEAQ (reference sequence). CDR3 sequence reads: CASRSQGAAQETQYF. The CDR3 DNA follows: TGTGCCAGCAGATCCCAGGGGGCGGCCCAAGAGACCCAGTACTTC.

J is TRBJ2-3 and V is TRBV9; D call uncertain. Germline V gene lookup returns CDR1 SGDLS and CDR2 YYNGEE. V lost 0 bases to trimming and J lost 8 bases, with 10 bases between them. The CDR3 is made up of 13 amino acids. The CDR3 region has the DNA TGTGCCAGCAGCGTAGTCTGGGGTGGTACGCAGTATTTT. Its translation is CASSVVWGGTQYF.

The rearrangement links TRBV2 to TRBJ2-7; the match to TRBD1 covers 10 bases. Looked up from germline, CDR1 is SNHLY and CDR2 is FYNNEI. The trim removed 6 bases at V and 2 bases at J, leaving 4 bases unmatched. The CDR3 totals 14 residues. In DNA form, the CDR3 reads TGTGCCAGCAGGGGGACAGGGGTCCCCTACGAGCAGTACTTC. Its protein product is CASRGTGVPYEQYF.